The 25 T cell receptor beta chains below come from one sample, sequenced in a study of cytomegalovirus exposure and HLA in healthy donors. Primers for the PCR totalled 60 Vbeta and 13 Jbeta. Produced via immunoSEQ multiplex PCR; TCRdb's table is partial and in-frame only. The table has tens of thousands of clones, about 70% seen once; the top ten hold 9% to 14%. The sample comprised PBMCs. All receptors derive from a male donor in good health and CMV-seropositive.

This chain links TRBV11-2 with TRBJ2-3; 10 bases are a match to TRBD2. The CDR3 totals 18 residues. After removal of 5 bases from V and 8 bases from J, the junction contained 19 bases not matched to a gene. In germline, CDR1 is SGHAT, CDR2 FQNNGV. The CDR3 nucleotides read TGTGCCAGCAGCCCTGACGGTTTTAGCGGGGGGTCGCAGATTACGCAGTATTTT. Protein product: CASSPDGFSGGSQITQYF.

The CDR3 DNA reads as TGTGCCAGCAGGAAATCCGGGACAGGGGCCAACGAGCAGTACTTC. Translating gives CASRKSGTGANEQYF. This chain uses TRBV7-8 with TRBJ2-7; 10 bases are a match to TRBD1. CDR3 length equals 15 residues. CDR1 and CDR2 (germline): SGHVS, FQNEAQ. V shed 6 bases, J shed 5 bases, and the junction held 10 bases outside the gene matches.

In DNA, the CDR3 is TGTGCCAGCAGCTTTCAACAGGGCGGGACCCAGTACTTC. This encodes CASSFQQGGTQYF. This chain joins TRBV7-9 and TRBJ2-5; maybe TRBD1 (6 bases). Germline CDR1 is SEHNR and CDR2 is FQNEAQ (reference sequence). V lost 3 bases and J 7 bases, leaving 12 bases between the germline ends. The CDR3 runs 13 residues.

The V gene is TRBV4-1, the J gene TRBJ1-4; TRBD1 matches 7 bases. The CDR3 is 19 amino acids. The germline CDR1 and CDR2 sequences are MGHRA and YSYEKL. Germline trimming cut 3 bases from V and 8 bases from J; bases unmatched to any gene: 21. CDR3 coding DNA: TGCGCCAGCAGCCATTACTGGTCAGGGGGAAAGGGATCCCGGGAAAAACTGTTTTTT. It is translated as CASSHYWSGGKGSREKLFF.

The chain joins TRBV7-2 to TRBJ2-1; D may be TRBD1 (6 bases). Germline V gene lookup returns CDR1 SGHTA and CDR2 FQGNSA. Trimming took off 5 bases at V and 4 bases at J, with 15 bases between the two ends. The CDR3 spans 15 residues. CDR3 protein: CASSLIRTDYNEQFF. DNA for the CDR3: TGTGCCAGCAGCCTAATTCGGACAGATTACAATGAGCAGTTCTTC.

The chain combines TRBV9 with TRBJ1-2; D perhaps matches TRBD1 (6 bases). Germline V gene data show CDR1 as SGDLS and CDR2 as YYNGEE. This CDR3 region has 13 residues. The V gene lost 3 bases and the J gene lost 4 bases, with 10 bases spanning the gap. The CDR3: CASSEGHFYGYTF. Here the CDR3 DNA reads TGTGCCAGCAGCGAGGGACACTTCTATGGCTACACCTTC.

This clone was observed a handful of times. The chain is built from TRBV9 and TRBJ1-5; 7 bases are shared with TRBD1. This CDR3 region has 16 residues. The V gene end was trimmed by 4 bases and the J gene end by 2 bases; junction bases not matched to a gene: 9. Germline loops: CDR1 SGDLS, CDR2 YYNGEE. The CDR3 DNA sequence: TGTGCCAGCAGCCCACGACAGGGAAGGGGCAATCAGCCCCAGCATTTT. It translates to CASSPRQGRGNQPQHF.

This chain connects TRBV6-5 to TRBJ2-1; perhaps TRBD1 as D (6 bases). Trimming removed 7 bases at V and 5 bases at J, with 6 bases between. Per the germline V gene, CDR1 is MNHEY and CDR2 is SVGAGI. The CDR3 runs to 11 residues. CDR3 sequence (DNA): TGTGCCAGCACAGGGGACAATGAGCAGTTCTTC. Protein sequence: CASTGDNEQFF.

V usage is TRBV30 and J usage is TRBJ2-6; the match to TRBD1 covers 8 bases. CDR1 GTSNPN and CDR2 SVGIG come from the germline V gene (reference sequence). The J segment lost 0 bases and the V segment lost 8 bases, leaving 9 bases of the junction unmatched. This CDR3 comprises 16 residues. CDR3 residues: CAGMTGASSGANVLTF. CDR3 DNA sequence: TGTGCCGGGATGACAGGGGCGAGCTCTGGGGCCAACGTCCTGACTTTC.

The chain links TRBV5-1 to TRBJ2-3; the D is unclear. Germline V lookup: CDR1 SGHRS, CDR2 YFSETQ. The CDR3 loop spans 16 amino acids. V was shortened by 0 bases and J by 0 bases, with 11 bases between the two germline ends. The CDR3 sequence: CASSLVSGFSTDTQYF. For the CDR3, the DNA is TGCGCCAGCAGCTTGGTTTCTGGCTTTAGCACAGATACGCAGTATTTT.

The chain combines TRBV28 with TRBJ2-7; 7 bases map to TRBD1. This CDR3 has 13 amino acids. Germline V lookup: CDR1 MDHEN, CDR2 SYDVKM. V trimming: 7 bases; J trimming: 7 bases; junction bases outside the gene matches: 10. CDR3 amino acids: CASKRQGVGEQYF. CDR3 bases: TGTGCCAGCAAGAGACAGGGAGTAGGAGAGCAGTACTTC.

The V and J genes are TRBV5-4 and TRBJ2-1; 7 nucleotides line up with TRBD2. This CDR3 comprises 15 residues. Germline V lookup: CDR1 SGHNT, CDR2 YYREEE (reference sequence). J lost 3 bases, V lost 0 bases, and 3 bases had no gene match. The CDR3 spells CASSLGLANYNEQFF. The CDR3 coding sequence is TGTGCCAGCAGCTTGGGACTAGCTAACTACAATGAGCAGTTCTTC.

Comment on this clone: Other DNA sequences within the sample encode an identical CDR3. V usage is TRBV28 and J usage is TRBJ1-4, with 7 bases that match TRBD1. V lost 7 bases, J lost 7 bases, and 12 bases stayed unmatched. Looked up from germline, CDR1 is MDHEN and CDR2 is SYDVKM. CDR3 size: 15 residues. The CDR3 sequence: CASTEQGRMGEKLFF. DNA for the CDR3: TGTGCCAGCACCGAACAGGGGCGGATGGGTGAAAAACTGTTTTTT.

J is TRBJ1-1 and V is TRBV7-2; D remains ambiguous. V shed 1 base and J shed 2 bases, with 8 bases lying between them. The germline CDR1 and CDR2 sequences are SGHTA and FQGNSA. The CDR3 loop spans 14 amino acids. Written as DNA, the CDR3 is TGTGCCAGCAGCTTAGTCAGGCTTAACACTGAAGCTTTCTTT. It specifies CASSLVRLNTEAFF.

This chain joins TRBV18 and TRBJ2-3, with TRBD2 matching over 9 bases. The V gene end was trimmed by 4 bases and the J gene end by 4 bases; junction bases not matched to a gene: 0. The CDR3 loop spans 13 amino acids. Germline CDR1 KGHSH, CDR2 LQKENI. The CDR3 here is CASSLAGADTQYF. The CDR3 coding sequence is TGTGCCAGCTCACTAGCGGGGGCAGATACGCAGTATTTT.

The J gene is TRBJ1-5, the V gene TRBV29-1; 8 bases map to TRBD1. The CDR3 spans 12 residues. V was pared by 6 bases and J by 5 bases, with 3 bases of the junction left unmatched. In germline, CDR1 is SQVTM, CDR2 ANQGSEA. Here the CDR3 reads CSVRTGYQPQHF. CDR3 nucleotide sequence: TGCAGCGTCCGGACAGGGTATCAGCCCCAGCATTTT. Supplemented by reference TRBV29-1 and TRBJ1-5, the full variable domain reads SAVISQKPSRDICQRGTSLTIQCQVDSQVTMMFWYRQQPGQSLTLIATANQGSEATYESGFVIDKFPISRPNLTFSTLTVSNMSPEDSSIYLCSVRTGYQPQHFGDGTRLSIL.

The rearrangement joins TRBV5-6 to TRBJ1-4; 7 nucleotides match TRBD1. Looked up from germline, CDR1 is SGHDT and CDR2 is YYEEEE. V trimming: 5 bases; J trimming: 3 bases; junction bases outside the gene matches: 7. This CDR3 is built from 15 residues. CDR3 coding DNA: TGTGCCAGCAGGCCTGGGGGGACAGCTAATGAAAAACTGTTTTTT. Its translation: CASRPGGTANEKLFF.

This clone came up a few times. The rearrangement joins TRBV7-3 to TRBJ1-1; 7 bases match TRBD1. CDR3 length: 14 amino acids. Per the germline V gene, CDR1 is SGHTA and CDR2 is FQGTGA. The V segment lost 7 bases and the J segment 2 bases; nucleotides outside the gene matches: 7. DNA for the CDR3: TGTGCCAGCACCCTAGGGGGCTACAACACTGAAGCTTTCTTT. Translating it yields CASTLGGYNTEAFF.

The chain combines TRBV7-6 with TRBJ1-1, with 7 bases that match TRBD1. Germline CDR1 and CDR2: SGHVS and FNYEAQ. The CDR3 loop spans 12 amino acids. V was pared by 6 bases and J by 8 bases, with 6 bases of the junction left unmatched. CDR3: CASSSTGAEAFF. Written as DNA, the CDR3 is TGTGCCAGCAGTTCTACAGGGGCCGAAGCTTTCTTT. The entire variable domain, with the rest obtained from reference TRBV7-6 and TRBJ1-1, is as follows: GAGVSQSPRYKVTKRGQDVALRCDPISGHVSLYWYRQALGQGPEFLTYFNYEAQQDKSGLPNDRFSAERPEGSISTLTIQRTEQRDSAMYRCASSSTGAEAFFGQGTRLTVV.

This chain connects TRBV6-5 to TRBJ1-6, with D possibly matching TRBD1 (5 bases). The CDR3 is made up of 14 amino acids. Germline CDR1 MNHEY, CDR2 SVGAGI. V was shortened by 2 bases and J by 8 bases, with 10 bases between the two germline ends. The chain's CDR3 is CASSYEVRDSPLHF. CDR3 bases: TGTGCCAGCAGTTACGAGGTCAGGGATTCACCCCTCCACTTT.

V and J are TRBV30 and TRBJ1-6, with 9 bases fitting TRBD1. V shed 0 bases, J shed 9 bases, and the junction held 3 bases outside the gene matches. Germline-derived CDR1 and CDR2 are GTSNPN and SVGIG (reference sequence). This CDR3 region has 14 residues. CDR3 in DNA: TGTGCCTGGAGTGTACAGGGGGCGCGTTCACCCCTCCACTTT. Its translation: CAWSVQGARSPLHF.

This sequence joins TRBV4-1 and TRBJ2-5; D perhaps matches TRBD2 (5 bases). This CDR3 comprises 15 residues. Trimming took off 1 base at V and 4 bases at J, with 13 bases between the two ends. Looked up from germline, CDR1 is MGHRA and CDR2 is YSYEKL. CDR3 nucleotide sequence: TGCGCCAGCAGCCAAGTTACGGGGTTAGGAGAGACCCAGTACTTC. Translation gives CASSQVTGLGETQYF.

The chain carries TRBV7-3 and TRBJ1-2; D remains unclear. Germline V gene lookup returns CDR1 SGHTA and CDR2 FQGTGA. This CDR3 spans 13 amino acids. Trimming took off 5 bases at V and 10 bases at J, with 17 bases between the two ends. CDR3 in amino acids: CASSPSTGEDYTF. CDR3 bases: TGTGCCAGCAGCCCCTCCACCGGGGAAGACTACACCTTC. The full variable domain, completed using reference TRBV7-3 and TRBJ1-2, is GAGVSQTPSNKVTEKGKYVELRCDPISGHTALYWYRQSLGQGPEFLIYFQGTGAADDSGLPNDRFFAVRPEGSVSTLKIQRTERGDSAVYLCASSPSTGEDYTFGSGTRLTVV.

This chain connects TRBV5-5 to TRBJ1-1, with 9 bases fitting TRBD1. Germline assignment: CDR1 SGHKS and CDR2 YYEKEE (reference sequence). The CDR3 is 15 residues long. Losses at the gene ends were 0 bases for V and 2 bases for J; bases not matched to a gene: 2. The CDR3 sequence is CASSLVGQGNTEAFF. Written as DNA, the CDR3 is TGTGCCAGCAGCTTGGTGGGACAGGGTAACACTGAAGCTTTCTTT.

The V call is TRBV5-4, the J call TRBJ1-1, with a possible D match to TRBD1 (5 bases). Germline CDR1 is SGHNT and CDR2 is YYREEE (reference sequence). The CDR3 runs 14 residues. Trimming took off 4 bases at V and 1 base at J, with 11 bases between the two ends. As DNA, the CDR3 is TGTGCCAGCAGCAGTACTACAGGGAACACTGAAGCTTTCTTT. It translates to CASSSTTGNTEAFF.